A selection of T cell receptor beta chains follows, all from one sample in a study of tumor-infiltrating lymphocytes in primary liver carcinoma. TCRdb reanalysed the multiplex PCR reads using MiXCR and keeps one entry per CDR3 protein. In the table there are around 70,000 distinct CDR3 sequences, 60% to 75% of which are singletons. Material for sequencing was liver tumor tissue from sampling region 4. The receptors here all came from a man aged 35 to 55 with primary liver carcinoma and hepatitis B virus infection. Both conserved end residues are part of each CDR3. The D gene is left open where the match is weak. Some rows mark clone size as missing; the rest say once, few, many or name a class of expanded clone.

clone_size: many; d_call: .; j_call: TRBJ1-2; v_call: TRBV6-5; cdr3_aa: CATLSSGGSGGYTF; cdr3_nt: TGTGCCACCCTATCTTCGGGGGGCTCCGGTGGCTACACCTTC
clone_size: many; d_call: .; j_call: TRBJ2-5; v_call: TRBV13; cdr3_aa: CASSLGAGRETQYF; cdr3_nt: TGTGCCAGCAGCTTAGGCGCAGGCCGGGAGACCCAGTACTTC
clone_size: .; d_call: .; j_call: TRBJ1-3; v_call: TRBV11-2; cdr3_aa: CVSSPTGSGNTIYF; cdr3_nt: TGTGTTAGCAGCCCCACAGGCTCTGGAAACACCATATATTTT
clone_size: many; d_call: TRBD1; j_call: TRBJ1-2; v_call: TRBV4-1; cdr3_aa: CASSTTGEGYGYTF; cdr3_nt: TGCGCCAGCAGCACCACAGGGGAGGGCTATGGCTACACCTTC
clone_size: .; d_call: TRBD1; j_call: TRBJ2-7; v_call: TRBV7-9; cdr3_aa: CGSSLVSRTGTYEQYF; cdr3_nt: TGTGGCAGCAGCTTAGTCTCTCGGACAGGGACGTACGAGCAGTACTTC
clone_size: many; d_call: .; j_call: TRBJ2-1; v_call: TRBV28; cdr3_aa: CASRTSYNEQFF; cdr3_nt: TGTGCCAGCAGAACGTCCTACAATGAGCAGTTCTTC
clone_size: .; d_call: TRBD1; j_call: TRBJ2-5; v_call: TRBV12-3/TRBV12-4; cdr3_aa: CASSPRGLLEATQYF; cdr3_nt: TGTGCCAGCAGTCCAAGGGGGCTTTTGGAAGCGACCCAGTACTTC
clone_size: .; d_call: TRBD2; j_call: TRBJ2-3; v_call: TRBV5-1; cdr3_aa: CASSYSGRDSTDTRYF; cdr3_nt: TGCGCCAGCAGCTATAGCGGGAGGGATTCTACAGATACGCGGTATTTT
clone_size: .; d_call: .; j_call: TRBJ2-6; v_call: TRBV12-3/TRBV12-4; cdr3_aa: CASSLQYRETGANVLTF; cdr3_nt: TGTGCCAGCAGTTTACAGTACAGGGAAACTGGGGCCAACGTCCTGACTTTC
clone_size: .; d_call: .; j_call: TRBJ2-1; v_call: TRBV6-1; cdr3_aa: CSSSDGTHTYNKQFF; cdr3_nt: TGTTCCAGCAGTGACGGGACTCATACCTACAATAAGCAGTTCTTC
clone_size: .; d_call: .; j_call: TRBJ2-5; v_call: TRBV5-4; cdr3_aa: CASSSGRRHETQYF; cdr3_nt: TGTGCCAGCAGCTCTGGACGGCGCCATGAGACCCAGTACTTC
clone_size: .; d_call: .; j_call: TRBJ2-7; v_call: TRBV6-5; cdr3_aa: CASSRNRGDYEQYF; cdr3_nt: TGTGCCAGCAGTCGGAATAGGGGAGATTACGAGCAGTACTTC
clone_size: medium-sized; d_call: TRBD2; j_call: TRBJ2-7; v_call: TRBV7-3; cdr3_aa: CASRPSGGSYEQYF; cdr3_nt: TGTGCCAGCAGACCTAGCGGGGGCTCCTACGAGCAGTACTTC
clone_size: .; d_call: TRBD1; j_call: TRBJ1-2; v_call: TRBV5-5; cdr3_aa: CASSVRDRAGGYIF; cdr3_nt: TGTGCCAGCAGCGTCCGGGACAGGGCCGGTGGCTACATCTTC
clone_size: .; d_call: .; j_call: TRBJ2-1; v_call: TRBV12-3/TRBV12-4; cdr3_aa: CASGRGFNEQFF; cdr3_nt: TGTGCCAGTGGACGGGGCTTCAATGAGCAGTTCTTC
clone_size: .; d_call: .; j_call: TRBJ2-7; v_call: TRBV20-1; cdr3_aa: CSANRDVLHEQYF; cdr3_nt: TGCAGTGCAAACCGGGATGTACTCCACGAGCAGTACTTC
clone_size: .; d_call: TRBD2; j_call: TRBJ2-7; v_call: TRBV11-2; cdr3_aa: CASSLPVGLAGGGYEEYF; cdr3_nt: TGTGCCAGCAGCCTACCCGTTGGACTAGCGGGAGGGGGGTACGAGGAGTACTTC
clone_size: .; d_call: .; j_call: TRBJ2-1; v_call: TRBV4-1; cdr3_aa: CASSQDPGLRNEQFF; cdr3_nt: TGCGCCAGCAGCCAAGATCCCGGCCTACGCAATGAGCAGTTCTTC
clone_size: many; d_call: .; j_call: TRBJ2-1; v_call: TRBV12-3/TRBV12-4; cdr3_aa: CASSPGRDEQFF; cdr3_nt: TGTGCCAGCAGTCCGGGGCGGGATGAGCAGTTCTTC
clone_size: .; d_call: .; j_call: TRBJ2-1; v_call: TRBV12-3/TRBV12-4; cdr3_aa: CVSSLGAGGNNEQLF; cdr3_nt: TGTGTCAGCAGTTTAGGGGCAGGGGGGAACAATGAGCAGTTATTC
clone_size: .; d_call: .; j_call: TRBJ2-7; v_call: TRBV11-2; cdr3_aa: CANSSNRNSYEQYF; cdr3_nt: TGTGCCAACAGCTCTAACAGGAACTCCTACGAGCAGTACTTC
clone_size: many; d_call: .; j_call: TRBJ2-2; v_call: TRBV6-4; cdr3_aa: CASSPGLADTGELFF; cdr3_nt: TGTGCCAGCAGCCCCGGGCTAGCAGATACCGGGGAGCTGTTTTTT
clone_size: many; d_call: TRBD2; j_call: TRBJ2-5; v_call: TRBV4-1; cdr3_aa: CASSQDLGSGGQETQYF; cdr3_nt: TGCGCCAGCAGCCAAGATCTGGGTAGCGGGGGCCAAGAGACCCAGTACTTC
clone_size: .; d_call: .; j_call: TRBJ1-1; v_call: TRBV11-2; cdr3_aa: CASSPPGAISEAFF; cdr3_nt: TGTGCCAGCAGCCCCCCGGGCGCGATCAGTGAAGCTTTCTTT
clone_size: many; d_call: .; j_call: TRBJ2-5; v_call: TRBV5-4; cdr3_aa: CASSLDRVDETQYF; cdr3_nt: TGTGCCAGCAGCTTGGACAGGGTGGACGAGACCCAGTACTTC
clone_size: .; d_call: TRBD1; j_call: TRBJ1-4; v_call: TRBV6-5; cdr3_aa: CASRIGGGDEKPFF; cdr3_nt: TGTGCTAGCAGAATAGGGGGCGGTGATGAAAAACCGTTTTTT
clone_size: .; d_call: .; j_call: TRBJ1-4; v_call: TRBV6-5; cdr3_aa: CASSYRAPSRAANNEKLFF; cdr3_nt: TGTGCCAGCAGTTATAGGGCTCCTTCGAGGGCGGCAAATAATGAAAAACTGTTTTTT
clone_size: many; d_call: TRBD1; j_call: TRBJ2-7; v_call: TRBV10-2; cdr3_aa: CASSRDRGAYEQYF; cdr3_nt: TGCGCCAGCAGCCGGGACAGGGGCGCCTACGAGCAGTACTTC
clone_size: .; d_call: TRBD1; j_call: TRBJ2-5; v_call: TRBV2; cdr3_aa: CVSSADLDRGETQYF; cdr3_nt: TGTGTCAGCAGTGCGGACTTGGACAGGGGAGAGACCCAGTACTTC